Here is one TCR beta chain with its context. The sample originates from a study of shared clonotypes between healthy human individuals. Measured with immunoSEQ multiplex PCR; TCRdb has only the in-frame clones, and not every one. The sample records some 2,000,000 clones, around 95% being singletons. The V gene's germline CDR1 is LGHNT and CDR2 FRNRAP. CDR3 length equals 14 residues. Trimming cost V 8 bases and J 5 bases, with 18 bases left between them. This TCR came from a young man in good health. The chain has TRBV12-5 and TRBJ2-5; D may be TRBD2 (5 bases). The specimen sequenced was naive CD4+ T cells sorted from blood. Subset here: CD45RA+ positively selected. The CDR3 loop is CASNSAPTRETQYF. The CDR3 DNA reads TGTGCTAGTAACAGCGCCCCAACTAGGGAGACCCAGTACTTC.